Sequencing of this T cell receptor beta chain was carried out in a study of post-analysis software for immune sequencing data. About the study: The patients showed relapsing-remitting, secondary progressive and progressive-relapsing multiple sclerosis courses.

Study conclusions and caveats: Comparison of patients with controls showed 4 to 6 TRBV segments more frequent in patients, TRBV5-6, TRBV5-1 and TRBV20-1 among them. Samples sharing a preparation batch grouped tightly together when assessed by F measure. Relative to controls, patients with multiple sclerosis showed significantly lower normalized Chao1 diversity.

Prepared libraries of TCR beta cDNA carried unique molecular identifiers. Starting from roughly 1 to 10 million T cells, the study yielded a few hundred thousand cDNA molecules. TCRdb analysed the PCR reads with MiXCR anew, one entry per CDR3 protein. Here the sample spans hundreds of thousands of distinct CDR3 sequences, around 64% being singletons. V lost 0 bases and J 0 bases, leaving 12 bases between the germline ends. CDR1 is LGHNA and CDR2 is YNFKEQ in the germline V gene. This CDR3 comprises 17 residues. This clonotype has more than one count but fewer than ten. What it recognizes is unknown. The receptor was derived from a girl aged 2-15 years with multiple sclerosis. The chain employs TRBV4-2 and TRBJ2-1, with TRBD1 as a possible D gene (6 bases). The sample comprised blood. CDR3 DNA sequence: TGTGCCAGCAGCCAAGATAGGACAGAGAGCTCCTACAATGAGCAGTTCTTC. It is translated as CASSQDRTESSYNEQFF.